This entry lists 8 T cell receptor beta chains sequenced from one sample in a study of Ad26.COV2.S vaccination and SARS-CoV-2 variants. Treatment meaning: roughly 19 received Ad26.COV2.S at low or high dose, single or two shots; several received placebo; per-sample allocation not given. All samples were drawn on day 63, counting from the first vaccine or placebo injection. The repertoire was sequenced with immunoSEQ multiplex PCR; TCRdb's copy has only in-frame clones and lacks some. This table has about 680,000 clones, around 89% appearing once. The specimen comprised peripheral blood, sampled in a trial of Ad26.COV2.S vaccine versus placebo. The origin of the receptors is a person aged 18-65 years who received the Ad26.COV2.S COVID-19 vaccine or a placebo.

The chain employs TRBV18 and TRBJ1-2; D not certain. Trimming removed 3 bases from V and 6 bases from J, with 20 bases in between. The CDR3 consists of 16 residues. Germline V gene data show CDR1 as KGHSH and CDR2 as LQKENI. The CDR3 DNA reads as TGTGCCAGCTCACCTTCACGGGTCCTCCTGAGGGATGGCTACACCTTC. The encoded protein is CASSPSRVLLRDGYTF.

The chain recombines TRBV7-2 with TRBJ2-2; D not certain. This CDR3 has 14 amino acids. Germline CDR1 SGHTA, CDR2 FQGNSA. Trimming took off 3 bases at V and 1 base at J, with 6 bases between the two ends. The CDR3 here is CASSFHGNTGELFF. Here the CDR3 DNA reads TGTGCCAGCAGCTTTCACGGGAACACCGGGGAGCTGTTTTTT.

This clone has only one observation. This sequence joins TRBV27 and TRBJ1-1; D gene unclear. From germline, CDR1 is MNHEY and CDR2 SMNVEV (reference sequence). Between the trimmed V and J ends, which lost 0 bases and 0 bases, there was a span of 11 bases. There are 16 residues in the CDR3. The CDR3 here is CASSLSGFRVNTEAFF. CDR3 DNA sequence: TGTGCCAGCAGTTTATCAGGGTTTAGGGTGAACACTGAAGCTTTCTTT.

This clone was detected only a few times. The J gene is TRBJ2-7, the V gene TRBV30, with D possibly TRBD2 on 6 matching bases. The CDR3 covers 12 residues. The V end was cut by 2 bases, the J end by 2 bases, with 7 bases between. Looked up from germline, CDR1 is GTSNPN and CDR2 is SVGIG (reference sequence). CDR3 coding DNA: TGTGCCTGGAGTTGGGGGGCCTACGAGCAGTACTTC. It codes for CAWSWGAYEQYF.

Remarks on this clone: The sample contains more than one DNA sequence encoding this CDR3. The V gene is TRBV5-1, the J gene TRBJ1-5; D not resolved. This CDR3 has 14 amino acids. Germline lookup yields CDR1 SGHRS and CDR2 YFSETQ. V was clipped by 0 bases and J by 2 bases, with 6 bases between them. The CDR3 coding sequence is TGCGCCAGCAGCTTGGAGGGTGGCAATCAGCCCCAGCATTTT. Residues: CASSLEGGNQPQHF.

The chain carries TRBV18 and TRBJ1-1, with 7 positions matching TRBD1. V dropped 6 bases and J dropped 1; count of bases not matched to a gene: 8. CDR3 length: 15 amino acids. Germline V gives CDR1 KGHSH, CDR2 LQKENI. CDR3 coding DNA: TGTGCCAGCTCCCGACAGGGAGAAGGGAACACTGAAGCTTTCTTT. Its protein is CASSRQGEGNTEAFF.

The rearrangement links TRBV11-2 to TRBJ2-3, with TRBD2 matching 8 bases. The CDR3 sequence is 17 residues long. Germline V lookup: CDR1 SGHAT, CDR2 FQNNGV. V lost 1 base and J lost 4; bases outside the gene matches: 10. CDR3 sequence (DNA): TGTGCCAGCAGCTTAGTAGCACTAGCGGCGGGCCCAGATACGCAGTATTTT. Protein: CASSLVALAAGPDTQYF.

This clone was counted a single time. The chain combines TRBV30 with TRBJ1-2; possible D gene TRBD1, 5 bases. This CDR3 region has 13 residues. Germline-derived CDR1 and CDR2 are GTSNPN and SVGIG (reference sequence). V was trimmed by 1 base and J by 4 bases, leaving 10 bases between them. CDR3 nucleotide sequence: TGTGCCTGGAGTGCCGAAGGGGCCTATGGCTACACCTTC. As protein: CAWSAEGAYGYTF.